This passage covers 24 T cell receptor beta chains from one sample sequenced in a study of blood T cells in healthy people across ages (dated by TCRdb to about 2015). Libraries were constructed by 5' RACE. Sequencing relied on an Illumina HiSeq 2500. The second PCR ran for roughly 6 to 11 cycles and used a J-beta primer mix along with a sample-barcoded 5' primer. TCRdb reprocessed the public reads (quality trimming at Q25 with fastp, clone calling with MiXCR) and kept in-frame beta chains. Rows with a matching CDR3 protein are joined into one entry that keeps the most common DNA and genes. This sample lists about 1.8 million distinct CDR3 sequences; around 50% were detected once. The ten largest clonotypes hold more than 2% of the sample. The sample consisted of blood. These receptors were taken from a woman aged 40 to 55 in good health.

The sample holds a few counts of this clonotype. The chain employs TRBV9 and TRBJ1-2; weak D call: TRBD1 (6 bases). CDR1 is SGDLS, CDR2 YYNGEE, per germline. The germline V and J ends were trimmed by 0 bases and 2 bases, with 11 bases remaining between them. The CDR3 has 15 residues. The CDR3 DNA reads as TGTGCCAGCAGCGTAGGGCGGGGGGCGAACTATGGCTACACCTTC. Amino acids: CASSVGRGANYGYTF.

This clonotype has more than one count but fewer than ten. The rearrangement joins TRBV25-1 to TRBJ2-5; 8 bases fit TRBD1. V trimming: 7 bases; J trimming: 0 bases; junction bases outside the gene matches: 10. Germline V gene data show CDR1 as MGHDK and CDR2 as SYGVNS. The CDR3 has 16 residues. The CDR3 region has the DNA TGTGCCAGCATCCAATTCTGGGACAGGAACCAAGAGACCCAGTACTTC. This sequence encodes CASIQFWDRNQETQYF.

The rearrangement uses TRBV7-6 and TRBJ2-7; D might be TRBD1 (5 bases). Trimming removed 3 bases from V and 2 bases from J, with 14 bases in between. This CDR3 region has 15 residues. The germline V gene has CDR1 SGHVS and CDR2 FNYEAQ. The CDR3 region is CASSLRRQQPYEQYF. CDR3 DNA sequence: TGTGCCAGCAGCTTGCGGCGACAGCAACCCTACGAGCAGTACTTC.

This chain joins TRBV6-5 and TRBJ2-1, with 7 bases identical to TRBD2. Losses at the gene ends were 1 base for V and 1 base for J; bases not matched to a gene: 7. The germline V gene encodes CDR1 MNHEY and CDR2 SVGAGI. This CDR3 has 17 amino acids. The CDR3 bases are TGTGCCAGCAGTTACTATTGGGGGGAGGGATCCTACAATGAGCAGTTCTTC. This codes for CASSYYWGEGSYNEQFF.

The genes are TRBV13 and TRBJ2-7; 9 bases fit TRBD1. After removal of 3 bases from V and 5 bases from J, the junction contained 11 bases not matched to a gene. The CDR3 is made up of 16 amino acids. Germline CDR1 PRHDT, CDR2 FYEKMQ (reference sequence). The CDR3, as DNA: TGTGCCAGCAGCTTGGGGGACAGGGTTCTAAACCACGAGCAGTACTTC. Protein: CASSLGDRVLNHEQYF.

This clonotype came up a few times. CDR3 nucleotide sequence: TGCGCCAGCAGCCAAGGTGGTGGGTGGGGAGCGGTGCAGTTCTTC. It is translated as CASSQGGGWGAVQFF. The V and J genes are TRBV4-1 and TRBJ2-1, with a possible D match to TRBD2 (5 bases). Germline V CDR1 and CDR2: MGHRA, YSYEKL. The CDR3 spans 15 residues. V was trimmed by 1 base and J by 12 bases, leaving 19 bases between them.

The genes are TRBV5-1 and TRBJ2-3; 9 nucleotides agree with TRBD2. Germline trimming cut 0 bases from V and 7 bases from J; bases unmatched to any gene: 9. This CDR3 is built from 16 residues. Germline loops: CDR1 SGHRS, CDR2 YFSETQ. CDR3 residues: CASSLVSGGPPHTQYF. DNA of the CDR3: TGCGCCAGCAGCTTGGTTAGCGGGGGCCCCCCGCATACGCAGTATTTT.

This clonotype has just a few counts. The chain carries TRBV6-5 and TRBJ2-3; tentatively, D is TRBD2 (5 bases). V was pared by 0 bases and J by 2 bases, with 12 bases between. This CDR3 has 16 residues. The germline V gene has CDR1 MNHEY and CDR2 SVGAGI. The CDR3 nucleotides read TGTGCCAGCAGTTACTCTAGCGAATTCAACACAGATACGCAGTATTTT. It codes for CASSYSSEFNTDTQYF.

This clonotype has ten or more counts. V usage is TRBV3-1 and J usage is TRBJ2-7; weak D call: TRBD1 (6 bases). Trimming removed 6 bases at V and 6 bases at J, with 9 bases between. The CDR3 is 11 amino acids. The V gene's germline CDR1 is LGHDT and CDR2 YNNKEL (reference sequence). Written as DNA, the CDR3 is TGTGCCAGCAGTCGCAGGGGCGAGCAGTACTTC. Translating gives CASSRRGEQYF.

This clonotype was seen only a few times. This chain connects TRBV28 to TRBJ2-3; 7 nucleotides align to TRBD1. This CDR3 comprises 15 residues. J was trimmed by 2 bases and V by 5 bases; bases with no gene match: 7. Looked up from germline, CDR1 is MDHEN and CDR2 is SYDVKM. The chain's CDR3 is CASSTDRVSTDTQYF. The DNA of the CDR3 is TGTGCCAGCAGTACTGACAGGGTTTCCACAGATACGCAGTATTTT.

J is TRBJ2-5 and V is TRBV6-5; unclear D gene. The J call may not be correct, given that the DNA end is closer to TRBJ2-7. The CDR3 has 14 residues. The germline V gene has CDR1 MNHEY and CDR2 SVGAGI. The CDR3 sequence: CASSIPGETSEQYF. CDR3 DNA sequence: TGTGCCAGCAGTATCCCCGGTGAGACCTCCGAGCAGTACTTC.

This rearrangement joins TRBV24-1 to TRBJ2-3, with 9 positions matching TRBD2. Germline V gene data show CDR1 as KGHDR and CDR2 as SFDVKD. The CDR3 is made up of 16 amino acids. After removal of 3 bases from V and 0 bases from J, the junction contained 3 bases not matched to a gene. CDR3 nucleotides: TGTGCCACCAGTGATCGGACTAGCGTTAGCACAGATACGCAGTATTTT. Translating it yields CATSDRTSVSTDTQYF.

V usage is TRBV28 and J usage is TRBJ2-1; D remains unclear. CDR1 and CDR2 (germline): MDHEN, SYDVKM. This CDR3 spans 15 amino acids. V was trimmed by 5 bases and J by 7 bases, leaving 18 bases between them. The CDR3 region is CASSPPGYSGNEQFF. The CDR3 DNA is TGTGCCAGCAGTCCTCCCGGGTACAGTGGGAATGAGCAGTTCTTC.

This clonotype was picked up a small number of times. This chain connects TRBV7-2 to TRBJ2-1; tentatively, D is TRBD1 or TRBD2 (7 bases each). The length of the CDR3 is 15 residues. Germline assignment: CDR1 SGHTA and CDR2 FQGNSA. V dropped 7 bases and J dropped 6 bases, with 19 bases sitting between them. For the CDR3, the DNA is TGTGCCAGCACCAGCAGGGGGGGGGCCCGCAATGAGCAGTTCTTC. This sequence encodes CASTSRGGARNEQFF.

The V call is TRBV7-9, the J call TRBJ1-6; D ambiguous. Germline-derived CDR1 and CDR2 are SEHNR and FQNEAQ (reference sequence). Trimming cost V 1 base and J 9 bases, with 10 bases left between them. The CDR3 spans 14 residues. The DNA for the CDR3 is TGTGCCAGCAGCTTAGTTGTTCCGCCTTCACCCCTCCACTTT. Protein: CASSLVVPPSPLHF. Full variable domain (rest looked up from reference TRBV7-9 and TRBJ1-6): DTGVSQNPRHKITKRGQNVTFRCDPISEHNRLYWYRQTLGQGPEFLTYFQNEAQLEKSRLLSDRFSAERPKGSFSTLEIQRTEQGDSAMYLCASSLVVPPSPLHFGNGTRLTVT.

The V and J genes are TRBV12-3 or TRBV12-4 and TRBJ2-1, with a weak D call TRBD1 (6 bases). V was pared by 7 bases and J by 9 bases, with 19 bases between. CDR3 length equals 14 residues. The CDR3 protein is CASIRQVTVGEQFF. Written as DNA, the CDR3 is TGTGCCAGCATTAGACAGGTAACGGTAGGTGAGCAGTTCTTC.

V usage is TRBV20-1 and J usage is TRBJ2-7, with 12 positions matching TRBD2. The trim removed 8 bases at V and 0 bases at J, leaving 5 bases unmatched. CDR1 and CDR2 (germline): DFQATT, SNEGSKA (reference sequence). There are 14 residues in the CDR3. The DNA of the CDR3 is TGCAGTACTCGACTAGCGGGGGCCTCCTACGAGCAGTACTTC. It encodes CSTRLAGASYEQYF.

The table lists this clonotype with a few counts. The V call is TRBV6-1, the J call TRBJ2-7, with TRBD1 matching 9 bases. With V trimmed by 7 bases and J by 1 base, 5 bases remained unmatched. The CDR3 is 14 amino acids. The V gene's germline CDR1 is MNHNS and CDR2 SASEGT. The CDR3 DNA reads as TGTGCCAGCACCCAGGACAGGGGATCCTACGAGCAGTACTTC. Protein sequence: CASTQDRGSYEQYF.

The chain couples TRBV4-3 to TRBJ2-1, with TRBD2 matching 7 bases. From germline, CDR1 is LGHNA and CDR2 YSLEER. The CDR3 runs to 13 residues. The V segment lost 0 bases and the J segment 13 bases; nucleotides outside the gene matches: 6. The CDR3 spells CASSQDTSAGQFF. The CDR3 DNA reads as TGCGCCAGCAGCCAAGACACTAGCGCCGGACAGTTCTTC.

V gene TRBV6-2 or TRBV6-3 combines with J gene TRBJ2-4, with D possibly matching TRBD1 (5 bases). This CDR3 comprises 15 residues. Germline V lookup: CDR1 MNHEY, CDR2 SVGEGT. V lost 2 bases, J lost 1 base, and 9 bases lay in between. The CDR3 protein is CASSYRAGAKNIQYF. For the CDR3, the DNA is TGTGCCAGCAGTTACCGTGCAGGGGCCAAAAACATTCAGTACTTC.

This clonotype has more than one count but fewer than ten. The chain combines TRBV7-2 with TRBJ1-2; D is possibly TRBD1 (5 bases). The CDR3 is 12 residues long. Germline CDR1 and CDR2: SGHTA and FQGNSA. V lost 7 bases and J lost 3, with 9 bases in between. The CDR3 nucleotides read TGTGCCAGCACAGGGAAAGACTATGGCTACACCTTC. Its translation: CASTGKDYGYTF. The whole variable domain, filled in from reference TRBV7-2 and TRBJ1-2, reads GAGVSQSPSNKVTEKGKDVELRCDPISGHTALYWYRQSLGQGLEFLIYFQGNSAPDKSGLPSDRFSAERTGGSVSTLTIQRTQQEDSAVYLCASTGKDYGYTFGSGTRLTVV.

J is TRBJ2-1 and V is TRBV6-1; TRBD1 might be the D (6 bases). CDR1 and CDR2 (germline): MNHNS, SASEGT. CDR3 length: 12 amino acids. V was pared by 8 bases and J by 3 bases, with 8 bases between. The CDR3 bases are TGTGCCAGCGGGACAAACTACAATGAGCAGTTCTTC. This codes for CASGTNYNEQFF.

Notes on this clonotype: Possible read error: a much larger clone is one base away. The chain is built from TRBV29-1 and TRBJ2-7, with D perhaps assigned TRBD1 or TRBD2 (6 bases each). CDR1 is SQVTM, CDR2 ANQGSEA, per germline. The CDR3 sequence is 12 residues long. The CDR3 nucleotides are TGCAGCGTCGCGCTGGGGGGCTACGAGCGGTACTTC. Translated: CSVALGGYERYF.

This clonotype came up once. The chain joins TRBV6-2 or TRBV6-3 to TRBJ2-7; TRBD1 might be the D (6 bases). Trimming stripped 7 bases from V and 5 bases from J, with 12 bases between. Germline V gene lookup returns CDR1 MNHEY and CDR2 SVGEGT. This CDR3 has 12 amino acids. CDR3 in DNA: TGTGCCAGCACAGGGGATAGGAACGAGCAGTACTTC. Protein sequence: CASTGDRNEQYF.